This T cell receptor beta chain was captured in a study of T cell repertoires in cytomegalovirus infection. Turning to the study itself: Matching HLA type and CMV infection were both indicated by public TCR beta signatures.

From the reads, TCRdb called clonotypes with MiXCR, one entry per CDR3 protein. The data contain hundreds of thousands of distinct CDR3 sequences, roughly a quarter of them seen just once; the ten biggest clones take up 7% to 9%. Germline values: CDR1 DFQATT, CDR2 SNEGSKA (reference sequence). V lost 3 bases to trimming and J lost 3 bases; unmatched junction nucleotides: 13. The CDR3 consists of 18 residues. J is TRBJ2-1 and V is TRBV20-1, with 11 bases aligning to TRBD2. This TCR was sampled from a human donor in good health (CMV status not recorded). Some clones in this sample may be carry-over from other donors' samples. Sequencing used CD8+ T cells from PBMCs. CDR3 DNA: TGCAGTGCTAGTAGTCTCCACTCTAGCGGGGGGCTCTACAATGAGCAGTTCTTC. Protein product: CSASSLHSSGGLYNEQFF.